These 6 T cell receptor beta chains came from one sample sequenced in a study of shared clonotypes between healthy human individuals. Sequenced by immunoSEQ multiplex PCR; TCRdb stores in-frame clones only, minus some. The data contain just over 2,000,000 clones, just under 95% of them singletons. Terminally differentiated effector memory CD45RA+ cells were left out of the naive CD8 fraction, which was CD45RO-negative and positively selected for CCR7. Sequencing used naive CD8+ T cells sorted from blood. The receptor set was obtained from a man younger than 35 in good health.

This clone was detected once. This chain joins TRBV4-2 and TRBJ1-1; D might be TRBD1 (6 bases). Germline CDR1 LGHNA, CDR2 YNFKEQ. Trimming shortened V by 4 bases and J by 3 bases, and 15 bases separated the two germline ends. The CDR3 loop spans 15 amino acids. The DNA of the CDR3 is TGTGCCAGCAGCCCTTTACAGGGTAAGGACACTGAAGCTTTCTTT. Translation: CASSPLQGKDTEAFF.

This clone was detected once. The chain couples TRBV9 to TRBJ2-1; a weak D match, TRBD2 (6 bases). Trimming left V 0 bases short and J 0 bases short, with 10 bases between. There are 16 residues in the CDR3. The germline V gene has CDR1 SGDLS and CDR2 YYNGEE. The CDR3 here is CASSVELRGSYNEQFF. The CDR3 coding sequence is TGTGCCAGCAGCGTAGAGTTGCGGGGCTCCTACAATGAGCAGTTCTTC.

The chain links TRBV4-2 to TRBJ1-2; TRBD1 is a possible D gene (6 bases). Germline lookup yields CDR1 LGHNA and CDR2 YNFKEQ. V shed 9 bases and J shed 4 bases, with 12 bases lying between them. The CDR3 is made up of 12 amino acids. CDR3 DNA sequence: TGTGCCAGTCAAGGGGGACCCTATGGCTACACCTTC. Residues: CASQGGPYGYTF.

This chain connects TRBV28 to TRBJ2-5; D ambiguous. V was pared by 2 bases and J by 4 bases, with 8 bases between. CDR1 MDHEN and CDR2 SYDVKM come from the germline V gene. This CDR3 has 13 amino acids. The CDR3 is CASSLRSRETQYF. The CDR3 DNA follows: TGTGCCAGCAGTTTACGGTCGAGAGAGACCCAGTACTTC. Full variable domain (outside the CDR3, taken from reference TRBV28 and TRBJ2-5): DVKVTQSSRYLVKRTGEKVFLECVQDMDHENMFWYRQDPGLGLRLIYFSYDVKMKEKGDIPEGYSVSREKKERFSLILESASTNQTSMYLCASSLRSRETQYFGPGTRLLVL.

The chain recombines TRBV27 with TRBJ1-5, with 8 bases that match TRBD1. V dropped 7 bases and J dropped 1; count of bases not matched to a gene: 9. This CDR3 is built from 16 residues. Germline values: CDR1 MNHEY, CDR2 SMNVEV (reference sequence). CDR3 DNA: TGTGCCAGCACCGGGACAGGAGGCGGGAGCAATCAGCCCCAGCATTTT. It codes for CASTGTGGGSNQPQHF.

The table lists this clone with a count of one. The rearrangement joins TRBV30 to TRBJ1-5, with D unclear. The germline CDR1 and CDR2 sequences are GTSNPN and SVGIG (reference sequence). The CDR3 length is 16 residues. V was shortened by 1 base and J by 4 bases, with 17 bases between the two germline ends. The CDR3 bases are TGTGCCTGGAGTGATAGGTCTCTAGGGTTAAATCAGCCCCAGCATTTT. Its protein is CAWSDRSLGLNQPQHF.